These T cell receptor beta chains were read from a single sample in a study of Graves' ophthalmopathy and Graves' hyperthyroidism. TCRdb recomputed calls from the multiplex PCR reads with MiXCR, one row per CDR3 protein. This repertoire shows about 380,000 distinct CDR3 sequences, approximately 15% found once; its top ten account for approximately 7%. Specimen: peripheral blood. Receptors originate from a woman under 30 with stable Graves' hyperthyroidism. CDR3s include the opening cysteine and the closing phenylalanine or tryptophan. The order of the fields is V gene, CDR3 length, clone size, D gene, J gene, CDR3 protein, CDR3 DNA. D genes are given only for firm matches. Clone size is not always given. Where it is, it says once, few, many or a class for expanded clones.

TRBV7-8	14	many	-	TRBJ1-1	CASSRGMMNTEAFF	TGTGCCAGCAGCAGAGGGATGATGAACACTGAAGCTTTCTTT
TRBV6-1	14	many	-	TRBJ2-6	CASSESPGANVLTF	TGTGCCAGCAGTGAGTCCCCTGGGGCCAACGTCCTGACTTTC
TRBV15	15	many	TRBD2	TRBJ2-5	CATSRDLAGGETQYF	TGTGCCACCAGCAGAGACCTAGCGGGGGGAGAGACCCAGTACTTC
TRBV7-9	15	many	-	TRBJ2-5	CASSYEIVYGETQYF	TGTGCCAGCAGCTACGAAATAGTCTATGGAGAGACCCAGTACTTC
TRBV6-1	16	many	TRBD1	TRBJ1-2	CASSEIQGASYYGYTF	TGTGCCAGCAGTGAAATTCAGGGGGCGTCGTACTATGGCTACACCTTC
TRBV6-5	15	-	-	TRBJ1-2	CASSYSAGLDYGYTF	TGTGCCAGCAGTTATTCGGCAGGGCTCGACTATGGCTACACCTTC
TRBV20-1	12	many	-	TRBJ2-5	CSVSDWGETQYF	TGCAGTGTCTCCGATTGGGGAGAGACCCAGTACTTC
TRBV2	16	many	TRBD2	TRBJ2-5	CASSELRGATGETQYF	TGTGCCAGCAGTGAACTGCGGGGGGCCACGGGAGAGACCCAGTACTTC
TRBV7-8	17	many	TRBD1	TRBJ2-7	CASSLALPGQSLYEQYF	TGTGCCAGCAGCTTAGCGCTCCCGGGACAGAGCCTTTACGAGCAGTACTTC
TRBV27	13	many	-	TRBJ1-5	CASSWLSGQPQHF	TGTGCCAGCAGTTGGTTGTCAGGTCAGCCCCAGCATTTT
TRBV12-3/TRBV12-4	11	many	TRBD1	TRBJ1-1	CASSSYTGVLF	TGTGCCAGCAGTTCCTATACAGGGGTGTTATTT
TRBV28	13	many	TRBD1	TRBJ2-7	CASRDRGSREQYF	TGTGCCAGCAGAGACAGGGGATCCCGCGAGCAGTACTTC
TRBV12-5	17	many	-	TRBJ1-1	CASGLLARGWMNTEAFF	TGTGCTAGTGGTTTGCTCGCCAGGGGTTGGATGAACACTGAAGCTTTCTTT
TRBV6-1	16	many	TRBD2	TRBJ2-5	CASSLSGGLPQETQYF	TGTGCCAGCAGTCTTAGCGGGGGGCTGCCACAAGAGACCCAGTACTTC
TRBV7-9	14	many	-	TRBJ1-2	CASSQSQVNYGYTF	TGTGCCAGCAGCCAATCACAGGTCAACTATGGCTACACCTTC
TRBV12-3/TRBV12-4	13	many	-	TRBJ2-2	CASSFGLTGELFF	TGTGCCAGCAGCTTTGGCCTGACCGGGGAGCTGTTTTTT
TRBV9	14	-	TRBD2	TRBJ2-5	CASSVAGGQEAQYF	TGTGCCAGCAGCGTGGCGGGGGGGCAAGAGGCCCAGTACTTC
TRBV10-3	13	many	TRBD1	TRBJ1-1	CAIRAGGNTEAFF	TGTGCCATCAGGGCAGGGGGAAACACTGAAGCTTTCTTT
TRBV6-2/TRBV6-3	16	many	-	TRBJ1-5	CASSYRVWWREQPQHF	TGTGCCAGCAGTTACCGGGTGTGGTGGAGGGAACAGCCCCAGCATTTT
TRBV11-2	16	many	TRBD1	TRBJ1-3	CASSLGPGGSGNTIYF	TGTGCCAGCAGCTTAGGACCAGGGGGCTCTGGAAACACCATATATTTT
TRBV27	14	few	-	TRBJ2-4	CASSPIVAKNIQYF	TGTGCCAGCAGTCCTATAGTAGCCAAAAACATTCAGTACTTC
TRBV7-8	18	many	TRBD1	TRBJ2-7	CASSFGDRGSIWVYEQYF	TGTGCCAGCAGCTTTGGGGACAGGGGCAGTATTTGGGTCTACGAGCAGTACTTC